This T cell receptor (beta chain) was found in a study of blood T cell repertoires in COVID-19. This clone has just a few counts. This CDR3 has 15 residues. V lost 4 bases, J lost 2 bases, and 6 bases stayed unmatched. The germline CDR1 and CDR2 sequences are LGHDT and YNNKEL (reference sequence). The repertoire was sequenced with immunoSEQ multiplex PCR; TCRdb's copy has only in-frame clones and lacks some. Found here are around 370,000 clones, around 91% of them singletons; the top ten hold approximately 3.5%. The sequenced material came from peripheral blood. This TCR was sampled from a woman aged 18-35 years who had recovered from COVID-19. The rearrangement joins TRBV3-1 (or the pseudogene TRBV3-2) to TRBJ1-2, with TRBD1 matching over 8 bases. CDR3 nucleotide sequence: TGTGCCAGCAGCCTTGTTGGGACAGGAAACTATGGCTACACCTTC. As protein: CASSLVGTGNYGYTF.